This TCR beta chain was observed in a study of cytomegalovirus exposure and HLA in healthy donors. Study-level background: Earlier work reported approximately 110 million unique TCR beta sequences from some 170 million T cells.

Study conclusions and caveats: Many donors carried some public TCRs, although rarity characterized most TCR sequences. Later on, an analysis tied 15,000 or so TCR beta sequences to HLA alleles at 0.05 false discovery rate.

A multiplex PCR was run with 60 Vbeta primers and 13 Jbeta primers. TCRdb's table, derived via immunoSEQ multiplex PCR, lists solely in-frame clones and lacks some. The sample has fewer than 65,000 clones, roughly 67% seen once. In regard to this clone: The antigen remains unidentified.

The CDR3 loop spans 16 amino acids. The V and J ends lost 0 bases and 4 bases respectively, with 13 bases between them. Germline values: CDR1 SGHRS, CDR2 YFSETQ. The rearrangement joins TRBV5-1 to TRBJ2-2, with D tentatively TRBD2 (6 bases). The receptor was isolated from a man aged 45-60 years in good health and CMV-seronegative. Sequencing used PBMCs. The chain's CDR3 is CASSLAVGGTTGELFF. CDR3 coding DNA: TGCGCCAGCAGCTTGGCCGTGGGAGGAACCACCGGGGAGCTGTTTTTT.